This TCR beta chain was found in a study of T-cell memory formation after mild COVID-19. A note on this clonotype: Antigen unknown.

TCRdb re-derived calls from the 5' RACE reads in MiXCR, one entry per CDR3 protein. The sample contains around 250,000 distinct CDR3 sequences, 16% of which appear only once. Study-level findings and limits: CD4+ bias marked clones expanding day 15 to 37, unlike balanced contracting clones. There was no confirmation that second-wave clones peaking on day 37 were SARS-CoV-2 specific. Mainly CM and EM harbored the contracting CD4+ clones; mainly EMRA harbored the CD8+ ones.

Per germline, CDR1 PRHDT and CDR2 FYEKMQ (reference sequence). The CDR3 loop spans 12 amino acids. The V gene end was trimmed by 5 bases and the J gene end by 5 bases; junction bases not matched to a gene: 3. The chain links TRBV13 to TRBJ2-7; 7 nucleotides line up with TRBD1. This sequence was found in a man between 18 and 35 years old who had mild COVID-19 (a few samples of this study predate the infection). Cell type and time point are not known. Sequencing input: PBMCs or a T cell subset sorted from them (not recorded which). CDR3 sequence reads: CASSEQGHEQYF. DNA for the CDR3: TGTGCCAGCAGCGAACAGGGGCACGAGCAGTACTTC.